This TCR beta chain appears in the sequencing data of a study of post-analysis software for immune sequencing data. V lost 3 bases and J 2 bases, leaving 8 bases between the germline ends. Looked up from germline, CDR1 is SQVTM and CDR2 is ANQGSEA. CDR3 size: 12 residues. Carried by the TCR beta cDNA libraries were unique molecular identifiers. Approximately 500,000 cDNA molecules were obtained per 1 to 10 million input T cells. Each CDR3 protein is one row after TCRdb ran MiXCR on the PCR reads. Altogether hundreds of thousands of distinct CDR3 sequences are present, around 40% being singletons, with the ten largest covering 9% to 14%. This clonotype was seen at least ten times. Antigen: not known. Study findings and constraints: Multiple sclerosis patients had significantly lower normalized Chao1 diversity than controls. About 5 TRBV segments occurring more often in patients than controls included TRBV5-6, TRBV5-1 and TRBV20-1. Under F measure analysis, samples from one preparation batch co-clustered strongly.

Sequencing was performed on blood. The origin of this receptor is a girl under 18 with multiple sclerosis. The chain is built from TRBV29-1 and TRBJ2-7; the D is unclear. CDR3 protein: CSVELQPYEQYF. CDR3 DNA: TGCAGCGTTGAGCTCCAGCCCTACGAGCAGTACTTC.